This TCR beta chain originates from a study of cytomegalovirus exposure and HLA in healthy donors. Findings and caveats of the study: Productive status was seen about 87% or about 30% of the time for most TCR beta V segments in an earlier analysis. CMV serostatus was the only recorded immune exposure for donors.

Unmatched junction bases numbered 5, after V lost 8 bases and J lost 5 bases. Per the germline V gene, CDR1 is SGHVS and CDR2 is FNYEAQ. CDR3 length: 14 residues. PCR used 60 Vbeta primers and 13 Jbeta primers. In the source study's methods: Later analysis identified tens of millions of unique TCR beta chains, about 10 million shared. The repertoire was sequenced with immunoSEQ multiplex PCR; TCRdb's copy has only in-frame clones and lacks some. V, J and clone size derive from that table, while D and trimming were established from the DNA sequence. This table has around 230,000 clones, around 83% appearing once. This clone was seen just once. Its target is unknown.

The sample was PBMCs. The source of this sequence is a girl aged 2-10 years in good health and CMV-seronegative. The chain recombines TRBV7-6 with TRBJ1-4; 10 bases match TRBD1. CDR3 amino acids: CASQKDRGNEKLFF. The CDR3 DNA follows: TGTGCCAGCCAAAAGGACAGGGGGAATGAAAAACTGTTTTTT. The whole variable domain, filled in from reference TRBV7-6 and TRBJ1-4, reads GAGVSQSPRYKVTKRGQDVALRCDPISGHVSLYWYRQALGQGPEFLTYFNYEAQQDKSGLPNDRFSAERPEGSISTLTIQRTEQRDSAMYRCASQKDRGNEKLFFGSGTQLSVL.